Below, 7 T cell receptor beta chains from the same sample are listed, as sequenced in a study of beta chain features in type 1 diabetes. Antigens for these TCRs are unknown. Isolated RNA was reverse transcribed in full, so expressed TCRB transcripts were sequenced. Profiled with immunoSEQ multiplex PCR; TCRdb holds only in-frame clones, not every one. In the table there are 120,000 to 150,000 clones, about 13% of which are singletons. Study conclusions and caveats: Moderately but significantly shorter TCRB CDR3s were found in Type 1 diabetes patients in all four CD4+ subsets.

Sequencing used central memory CD4+ T cells from blood. The receptors were gathered from a man aged 18 to 30 with type 1 diabetes.

This clone occurred a few times. This sequence joins TRBV10-3 and TRBJ1-2, with D uncertain. Germline assignment: CDR1 ENHRY and CDR2 SYGVKD. Trimming removed 2 bases at V and 8 bases at J, with 18 bases between. The CDR3 extends over 15 amino acids. In nucleotides, the CDR3 is TGTGCCATCAGTGAGCGTCAGGATCAGACTGACGGCTACACCTTC. As protein: CAISERQDQTDGYTF.

This chain connects TRBV21-1 to TRBJ2-7; the D call in the table, TRBD1, was not verified against the DNA. TRBV21-1 is marked as a pseudogene. The CDR3 covers 14 residues. In DNA form, the CDR3 reads TGTGCCAGCAGCACCATTAAGGGGGAGCACGAGCAGTACTTC. It specifies CASSTIKGEHEQYF.

The rearrangement links TRBV4-1 to TRBJ1-1; weak D call: TRBD1 (6 bases). This CDR3 is built from 18 residues. CDR1 and CDR2 from the germline V gene are MGHRA and YSYEKL. Trimming pared 0 bases from V and 0 bases from J, leaving 17 bases between. The CDR3 sequence is CASSQDPRLGTMNTEAFF. The DNA for the CDR3 is TGCGCCAGCAGCCAAGATCCTAGACTCGGGACAATGAACACTGAAGCTTTCTTT.

The rearrangement uses TRBV10-3 and TRBJ1-3, with 7 bases matching TRBD1. The CDR3 spans 15 residues. Germline V lookup: CDR1 ENHRY, CDR2 SYGVKD. V trimming: 7 bases; J trimming: 3 bases; junction bases outside the gene matches: 9. CDR3 sequence (DNA): TGTGCCATCACCGACACAGGGGTACATGGAAACACCATATATTTT. Its translation is CAITDTGVHGNTIYF.

A few counts support this clone. The rearrangement links TRBV10-3 to TRBJ1-2; 9 bases align to TRBD1. J gave up 4 bases and V 5 bases, and 8 bases lay outside the gene matches. The V gene's germline CDR1 is ENHRY and CDR2 SYGVKD. CDR3 length: 15 residues. CDR3 DNA: TGTGCCATCAGTACCACCGGGACAGGGATCTATGGCTACACCTTC. This sequence encodes CAISTTGTGIYGYTF.

This chain links TRBV7-9 with TRBJ2-3, with D perhaps being TRBD1 or TRBD2 (5 bases each). The germline V and J ends were trimmed by 6 bases and 2 bases, with 18 bases remaining between them. CDR3 length: 16 residues. Germline V gene lookup returns CDR1 SEHNR and CDR2 FQNEAQ (reference sequence). The CDR3 region has the DNA TGTGCCAGCAGACCCAGCCGGGACGAGCTCACAGATACGCAGTATTTT. This sequence encodes CASRPSRDELTDTQYF. The full variable domain, its missing parts supplied by reference TRBV7-9 and TRBJ2-3, is DTGVSQNPRHKITKRGQNVTFRCDPISEHNRLYWYRQTLGQGPEFLTYFQNEAQLEKSRLLSDRFSAERPKGSFSTLEIQRTEQGDSAMYLCASRPSRDELTDTQYFGPGTRLTVL.

The chain is built from TRBV4-2 and TRBJ2-7, with 9 bases aligning to TRBD1. There are 15 residues in the CDR3. J was trimmed by 4 bases and V by 5 bases; bases with no gene match: 9. Germline V gene lookup returns CDR1 LGHNA and CDR2 YNFKEQ. DNA for the CDR3: TGTGCCAGCAGCTTTCCGGGACAGGGTATTTACGAGCAGTACTTC. Translating gives CASSFPGQGIYEQYF.